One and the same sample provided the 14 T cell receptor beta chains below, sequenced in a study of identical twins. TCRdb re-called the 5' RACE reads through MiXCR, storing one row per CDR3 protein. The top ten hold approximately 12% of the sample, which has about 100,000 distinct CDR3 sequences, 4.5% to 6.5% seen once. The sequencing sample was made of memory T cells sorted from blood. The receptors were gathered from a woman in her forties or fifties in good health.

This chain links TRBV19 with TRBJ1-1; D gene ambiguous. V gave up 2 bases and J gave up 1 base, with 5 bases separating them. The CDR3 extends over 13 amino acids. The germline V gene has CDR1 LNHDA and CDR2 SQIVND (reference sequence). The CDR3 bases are TGTGCCAGTAGTATACTCAGGAACACTGAAGCTTTCTTT. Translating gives CASSILRNTEAFF.

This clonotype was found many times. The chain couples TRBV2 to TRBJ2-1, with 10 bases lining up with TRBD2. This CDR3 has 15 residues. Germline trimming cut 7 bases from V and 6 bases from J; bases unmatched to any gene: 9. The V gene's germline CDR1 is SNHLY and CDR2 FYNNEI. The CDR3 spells CASKKGLAEVNEQFF. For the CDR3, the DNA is TGTGCCAGCAAGAAAGGACTAGCGGAAGTCAATGAGCAGTTCTTC.

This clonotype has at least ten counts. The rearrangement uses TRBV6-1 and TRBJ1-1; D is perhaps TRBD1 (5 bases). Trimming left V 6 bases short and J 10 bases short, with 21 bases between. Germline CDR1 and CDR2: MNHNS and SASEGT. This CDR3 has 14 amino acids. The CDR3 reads CASSPTDISGIAFF. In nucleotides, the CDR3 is TGTGCCAGCAGCCCAACGGACATCTCCGGTATAGCTTTCTTT.

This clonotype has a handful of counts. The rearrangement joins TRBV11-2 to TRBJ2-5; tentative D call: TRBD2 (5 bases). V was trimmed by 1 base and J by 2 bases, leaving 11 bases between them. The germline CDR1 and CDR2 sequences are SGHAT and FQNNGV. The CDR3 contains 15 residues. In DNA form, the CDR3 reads TGTGCCAGCAGCTTAGTCGGTAGCGAACAAGAGACCCAGTACTTC. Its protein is CASSLVGSEQETQYF.

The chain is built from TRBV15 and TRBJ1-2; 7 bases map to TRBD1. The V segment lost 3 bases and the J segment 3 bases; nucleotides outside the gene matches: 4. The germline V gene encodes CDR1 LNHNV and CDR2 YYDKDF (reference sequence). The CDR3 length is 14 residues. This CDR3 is CATSRAGTDYGYTF. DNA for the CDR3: TGTGCCACCAGCAGGGCCGGGACAGACTATGGCTACACCTTC.

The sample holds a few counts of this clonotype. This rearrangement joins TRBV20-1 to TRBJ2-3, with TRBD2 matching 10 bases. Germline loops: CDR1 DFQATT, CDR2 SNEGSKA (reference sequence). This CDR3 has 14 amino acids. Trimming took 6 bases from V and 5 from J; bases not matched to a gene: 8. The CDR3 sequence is CSAIAGGAGDTQYF. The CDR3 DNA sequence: TGCAGTGCGATAGCGGGAGGCGCGGGAGATACGCAGTATTTT.

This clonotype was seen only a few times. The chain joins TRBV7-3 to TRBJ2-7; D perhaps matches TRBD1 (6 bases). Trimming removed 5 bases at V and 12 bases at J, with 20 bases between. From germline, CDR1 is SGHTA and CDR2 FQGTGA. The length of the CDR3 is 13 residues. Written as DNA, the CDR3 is TGTGCCAGCAGCCTCTCCGCAGGGGAGTACCTGTACTTC. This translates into CASSLSAGEYLYF. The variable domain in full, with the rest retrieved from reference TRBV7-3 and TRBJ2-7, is GAGVSQTPSNKVTEKGKYVELRCDPISGHTALYWYRQSLGQGPEFLIYFQGTGAADDSGLPNDRFFAVRPEGSVSTLKIQRTERGDSAVYLCASSLSAGEYLYFGPGTRLTVT.

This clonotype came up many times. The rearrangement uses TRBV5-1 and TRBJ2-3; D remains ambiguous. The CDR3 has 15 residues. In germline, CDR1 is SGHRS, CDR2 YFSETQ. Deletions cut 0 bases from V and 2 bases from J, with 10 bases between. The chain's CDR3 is CASSLDSANTDTQYF. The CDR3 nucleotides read TGCGCCAGCAGCTTGGACTCGGCAAACACAGATACGCAGTATTTT. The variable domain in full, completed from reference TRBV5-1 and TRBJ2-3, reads KAGVTQTPRYLIKTRGQQVTLSCSPISGHRSVSWYQQTPGQGLQFLFEYFSETQRNKGNFPGRFSGRQFSNSRSEMNVSTLELGDSALYLCASSLDSANTDTQYFGPGTRLTVL.

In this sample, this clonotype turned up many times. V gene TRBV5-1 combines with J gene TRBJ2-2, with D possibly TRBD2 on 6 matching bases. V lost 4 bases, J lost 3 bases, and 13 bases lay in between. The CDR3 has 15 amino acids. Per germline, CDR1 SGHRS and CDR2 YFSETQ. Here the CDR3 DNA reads TGCGCCAGCAGCGGAGGGACGGATTACACCGGGGAGCTGTTTTTT. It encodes CASSGGTDYTGELFF.

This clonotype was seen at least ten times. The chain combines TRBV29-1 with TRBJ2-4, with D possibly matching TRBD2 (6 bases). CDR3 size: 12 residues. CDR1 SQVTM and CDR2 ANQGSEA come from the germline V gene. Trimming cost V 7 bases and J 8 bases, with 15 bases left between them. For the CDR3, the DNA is TGCAGCGGAGGGAGGTCGGGGGACATTCAGTACTTC. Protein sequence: CSGGRSGDIQYF.

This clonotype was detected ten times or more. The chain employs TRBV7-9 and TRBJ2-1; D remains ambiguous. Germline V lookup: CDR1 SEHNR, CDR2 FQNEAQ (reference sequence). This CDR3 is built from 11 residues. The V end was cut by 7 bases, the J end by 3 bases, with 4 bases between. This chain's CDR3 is CASNNYNEQFF. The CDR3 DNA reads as TGTGCCAGCAACAACTACAATGAGCAGTTCTTC. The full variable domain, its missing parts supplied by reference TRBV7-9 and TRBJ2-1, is DTGVSQNPRHKITKRGQNVTFRCDPISEHNRLYWYRQTLGQGPEFLTYFQNEAQLEKSRLLSDRFSAERPKGSFSTLEIQRTEQGDSAMYLCASNNYNEQFFGPGTRLTVL.

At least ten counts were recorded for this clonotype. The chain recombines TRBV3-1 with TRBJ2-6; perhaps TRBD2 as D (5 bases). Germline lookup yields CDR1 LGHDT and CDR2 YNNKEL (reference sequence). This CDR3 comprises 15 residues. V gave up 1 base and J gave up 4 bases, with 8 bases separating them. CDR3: CASSQGASGANVLTF. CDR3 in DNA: TGTGCCAGCAGCCAAGGCGCTAGCGGGGCCAACGTCCTGACTTTC. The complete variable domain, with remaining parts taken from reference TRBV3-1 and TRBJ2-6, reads DTAVSQTPKYLVTQMGNDKSIKCEQNLGHDTMYWYKQDSKKFLKIMFSYNNKELIINETVPNRFSPKSPDKAHLNLHINSLELGDSAVYFCASSQGASGANVLTFGAGSRLTVL.

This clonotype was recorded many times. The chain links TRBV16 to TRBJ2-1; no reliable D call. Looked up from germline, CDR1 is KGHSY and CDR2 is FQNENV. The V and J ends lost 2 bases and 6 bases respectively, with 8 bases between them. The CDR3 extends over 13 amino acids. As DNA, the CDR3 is TGTGCCAGCAGCCAAGCACTCATCAATGAGCAGTTCTTC. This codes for CASSQALINEQFF.

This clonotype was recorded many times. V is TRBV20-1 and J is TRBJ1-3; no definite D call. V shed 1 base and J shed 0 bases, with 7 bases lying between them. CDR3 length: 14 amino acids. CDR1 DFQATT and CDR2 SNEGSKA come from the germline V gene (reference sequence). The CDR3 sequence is CSARVGDSGNTIYF. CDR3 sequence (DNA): TGCAGTGCTAGAGTGGGAGACTCTGGAAACACCATATATTTT.